The T cell receptor beta chain under discussion was sequenced for a study of response to subunit inactivated influenza vaccine. Study-wide points: Each seasonal flu vaccination may recruit only limited new T cells, authors suggested.

Each CDR3 protein gets one entry after TCRdb re-called the RT-PCR reads with MiXCR. The table lists about 190,000 distinct CDR3 sequences, 13% to 15% of them singletons, with 26% in the top ten. This clonotype was found a few times. As yet, its antigen is unknown. The material sequenced was CD8+ T cells sorted from PBMCs, taken approximately 5 days after vaccination. This clonotype originated in a man aged 50-60 years who received an inactivated influenza vaccine.

The CDR3 DNA reads TGTGCCAGCAGCTTAGAGAGAGATACGCAGTATTTT. Translating gives CASSLERDTQYF. The V call is TRBV11-2, the J call TRBJ2-3, with no clear D. The germline CDR1 and CDR2 sequences are SGHAT and FQNNGV. V shed 0 bases and J shed 5 bases, with 3 bases lying between them. This CDR3 is 12 amino acids long.